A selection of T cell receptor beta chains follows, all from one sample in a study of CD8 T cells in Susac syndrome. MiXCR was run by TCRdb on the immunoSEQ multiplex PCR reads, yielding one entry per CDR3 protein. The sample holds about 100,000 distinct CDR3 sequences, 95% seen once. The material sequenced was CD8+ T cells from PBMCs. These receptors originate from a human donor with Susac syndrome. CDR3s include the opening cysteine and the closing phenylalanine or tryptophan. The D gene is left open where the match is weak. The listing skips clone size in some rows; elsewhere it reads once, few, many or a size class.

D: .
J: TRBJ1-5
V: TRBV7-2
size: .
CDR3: CASSLNRDEPQHF
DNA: TGTGCCAGCAGCTTAAACAGGGACGAGCCCCAGCATTTT

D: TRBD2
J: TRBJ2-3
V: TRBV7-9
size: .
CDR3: CASSTRTSGPTDTQYF
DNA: TGTGCCAGCAGCACCCGGACTAGCGGACCCACAGATACGCAGTATTTT

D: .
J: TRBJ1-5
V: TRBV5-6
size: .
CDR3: CASNVQNQPQHF
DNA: TGTGCCAGCAACGTACAGAATCAGCCCCAGCATTTT

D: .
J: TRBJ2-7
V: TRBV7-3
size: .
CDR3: CASSSGTSGSAADEQYF
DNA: TGTGCCAGCAGCTCCGGGACATCGGGTAGCGCCGCGGACGAGCAGTACTTC

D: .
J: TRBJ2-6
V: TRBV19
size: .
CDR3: CASTGANVLTF
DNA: TGTGCCAGTACTGGGGCCAACGTCCTGACTTTC

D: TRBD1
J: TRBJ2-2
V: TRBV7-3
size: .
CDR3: CASSSPTWQTGTGGRGELFF
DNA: TGTGCCAGCAGCTCCCCCACCTGGCAGACCGGGACAGGGGGCAGAGGGGAGCTGTTTTTT

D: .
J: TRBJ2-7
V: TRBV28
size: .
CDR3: CASSSTTYEQYF
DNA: TGTGCCAGCAGTTCCACCACTTACGAGCAGTACTTC

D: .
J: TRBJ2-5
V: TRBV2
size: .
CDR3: CASSRRGQEQETQYF
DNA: TGTGCCAGCAGTCGGAGGGGGCAGGAACAAGAGACCCAGTACTTC

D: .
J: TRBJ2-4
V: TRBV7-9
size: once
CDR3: CASSPGRGLAKNIQYF
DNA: TGTGCCAGCAGCCCAGGGAGGGGGTTAGCCAAAAACATTCAGTACTTC

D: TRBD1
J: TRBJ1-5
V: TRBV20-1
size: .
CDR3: CSAKTGENQPQHF
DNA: TGCAGTGCTAAGACAGGGGAAAATCAGCCCCAGCATTTT

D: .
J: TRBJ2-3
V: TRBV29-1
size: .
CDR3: CSVDVLERGADTQYF
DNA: TGCAGCGTTGATGTCCTCGAGAGAGGGGCAGATACGCAGTATTTT

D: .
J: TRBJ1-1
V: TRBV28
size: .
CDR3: CASSFSTGYLNTEAFF
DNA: TGTGCCAGCAGTTTTTCGACGGGCTACTTGAACACTGAAGCTTTCTTT

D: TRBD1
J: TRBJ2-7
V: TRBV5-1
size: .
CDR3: CASSPAGTGYEQYF
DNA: TGCGCCAGCAGCCCGGCCGGGACAGGCTACGAGCAGTACTTC

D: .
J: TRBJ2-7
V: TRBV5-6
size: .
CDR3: CASSWETREQYF
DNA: TGTGCCAGCAGCTGGGAAACCCGGGAGCAGTACTTC

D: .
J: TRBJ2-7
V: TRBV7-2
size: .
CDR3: CASSPPTRYNEQYF
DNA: TGTGCCAGCAGCCCCCCGACTAGGTACAACGAGCAGTACTTC

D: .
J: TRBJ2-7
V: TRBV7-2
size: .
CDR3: CASSLGRGAREQYF
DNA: TGTGCCAGCAGCTTGGGGAGGGGGGCCCGTGAGCAGTACTTC

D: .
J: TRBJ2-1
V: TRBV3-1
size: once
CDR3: CASSPELPTYNEQFF
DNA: TGTGCCAGCAGCCCTGAGCTCCCTACCTACAATGAGCAGTTCTTC

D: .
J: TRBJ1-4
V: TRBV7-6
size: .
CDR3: CASSRTGATNEKLFF
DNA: TGTGCCAGCAGCAGGACGGGAGCAACTAATGAAAAACTGTTTTTT

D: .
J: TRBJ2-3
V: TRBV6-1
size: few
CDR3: CASSLGSRTDTQYF
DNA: TGTGCCAGCAGTCTCGGAAGTCGCACAGATACGCAGTATTTT

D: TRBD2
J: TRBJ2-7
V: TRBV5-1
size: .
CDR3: CASRRTSGSHYEQYF
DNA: TGCGCCAGCAGGAGGACTAGCGGTTCCCACTACGAGCAGTACTTC

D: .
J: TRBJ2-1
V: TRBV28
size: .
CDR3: CASSGGRNFEQFF
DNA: TGTGCCAGCAGCGGAGGCCGCAACTTCGAGCAGTTCTTC

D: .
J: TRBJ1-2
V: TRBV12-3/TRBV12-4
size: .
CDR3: CASSGAAGVVGYTF
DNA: TGTGCCAGCAGCGGGGCCGCAGGGGTAGTTGGCTACACCTTC

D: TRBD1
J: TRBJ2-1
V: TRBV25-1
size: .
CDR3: CASRAGGGGNEQFF
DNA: TGTGCCAGCAGGGCAGGGGGTGGGGGCAATGAGCAGTTCTTC

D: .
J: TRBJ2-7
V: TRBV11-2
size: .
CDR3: CASSRGSYEQYF
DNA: TGTGCCAGCAGCCGTGGCTCCTACGAGCAGTACTTC

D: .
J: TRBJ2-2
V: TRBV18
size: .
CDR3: CASSPPQRLAGLFTGELFF
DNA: TGTGCCAGCTCACCACCCCAGCGCCTCGCGGGGCTCTTCACCGGGGAGCTGTTTTTT

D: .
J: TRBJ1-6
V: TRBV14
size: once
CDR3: CASSQASQVWSPLHF
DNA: TGTGCCAGCAGCCAAGCCTCACAGGTTTGGTCACCCCTCCACTTT

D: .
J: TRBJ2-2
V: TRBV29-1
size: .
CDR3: CSVGAAGNSGELFF
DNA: TGCAGCGTTGGGGCGGCAGGGAACTCCGGGGAGCTGTTTTTT

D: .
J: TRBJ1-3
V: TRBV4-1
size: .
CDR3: CASSHSGSKGNTIYF
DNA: TGCGCCAGCAGCCATTCCGGATCGAAGGGAAACACCATATATTTT

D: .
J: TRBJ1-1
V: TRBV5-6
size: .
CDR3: CASTVYGAGGRTEAFF
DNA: TGTGCCAGCACCGTATACGGGGCCGGGGGGAGGACTGAAGCTTTCTTT

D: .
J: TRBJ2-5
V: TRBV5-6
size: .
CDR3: CASSPTGRIETQYF
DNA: TGTGCCAGCAGCCCAACAGGGCGAATCGAGACCCAGTACTTC

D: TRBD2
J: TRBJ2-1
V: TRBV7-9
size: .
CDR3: CASSSTSTSGSYNEQFF
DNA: TGTGCCAGCAGCTCCACTTCGACTAGCGGGAGCTACAATGAGCAGTTCTTC

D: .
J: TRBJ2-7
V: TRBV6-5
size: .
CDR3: CASRGMGGGIYEQYF
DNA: TGTGCCAGCAGGGGTATGGGGGGAGGTATCTACGAGCAGTACTTC

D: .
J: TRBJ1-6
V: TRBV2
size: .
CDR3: CASSAAGSPLHF
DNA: TGTGCCAGCAGTGCCGCTGGCTCACCCCTCCACTTT

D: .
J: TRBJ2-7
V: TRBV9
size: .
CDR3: CASAAGLGYEQYF
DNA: TGTGCCAGCGCGGCTGGCTTGGGCTACGAGCAGTACTTC

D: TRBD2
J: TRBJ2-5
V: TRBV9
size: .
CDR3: CASSRSGGTETQYF
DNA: TGTGCCAGCAGCCGTAGCGGGGGAACAGAGACCCAGTACTTC

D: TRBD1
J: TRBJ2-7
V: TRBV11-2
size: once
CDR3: CASSFRPGGSYEQYF
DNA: TGTGCCAGCAGCTTTCGCCCAGGGGGCTCCTACGAGCAGTACTTC

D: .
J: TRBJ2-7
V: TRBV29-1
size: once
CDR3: CSAAAGLSYEQYF
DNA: TGCAGCGCGGCAGCAGGGCTCTCCTACGAGCAGTACTTC

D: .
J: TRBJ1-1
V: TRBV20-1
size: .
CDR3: CSARSTLPGAAEAFF
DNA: TGCAGTGCTAGATCAACCTTGCCTGGGGCTGCTGAAGCTTTCTTT

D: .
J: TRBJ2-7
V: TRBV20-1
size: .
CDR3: CSARDRLQGHSYEQYF
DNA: TGCAGTGCTAGAGATCGGCTACAGGGTCACTCCTACGAGCAGTACTTC

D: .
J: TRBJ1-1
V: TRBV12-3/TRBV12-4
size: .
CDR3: CASKLDLNTEAFF
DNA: TGTGCCAGTAAACTCGACCTGAACACTGAAGCTTTCTTT

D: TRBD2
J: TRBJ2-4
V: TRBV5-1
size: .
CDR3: CASSLEAGKAKNIQYF
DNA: TGCGCCAGCAGCTTGGAAGCGGGGAAAGCCAAAAACATTCAGTACTTC

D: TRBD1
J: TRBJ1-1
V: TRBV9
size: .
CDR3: CASGGRTGGANTEAFF
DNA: TGTGCCAGCGGGGGGCGTACAGGGGGCGCGAACACTGAAGCTTTCTTT

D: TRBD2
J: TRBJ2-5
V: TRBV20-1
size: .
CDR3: CSADTSGSMFGETQYF
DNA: TGCAGTGCTGACACTAGCGGGAGTATGTTTGGAGAGACCCAGTACTTC

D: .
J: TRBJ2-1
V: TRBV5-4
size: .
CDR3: CASSFGGEQFF
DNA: TGTGCCAGCAGCTTCGGAGGGGAGCAGTTCTTC

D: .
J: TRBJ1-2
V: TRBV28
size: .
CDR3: CASSRPSPSKWGGGYTF
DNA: TGTGCCAGCAGCCGTCCTTCCCCCTCGAAGTGGGGCGGTGGCTACACCTTC

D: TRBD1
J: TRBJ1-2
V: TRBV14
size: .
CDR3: CASSLTGTGGYGYTF
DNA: TGTGCCAGCAGCCTGACAGGGACGGGTGGCTATGGCTACACCTTC

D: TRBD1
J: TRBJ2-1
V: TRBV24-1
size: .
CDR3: CAGGTAYNEQFF
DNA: TGTGCCGGTGGGACAGCTTACAATGAGCAGTTCTTC

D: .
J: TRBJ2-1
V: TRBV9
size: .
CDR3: CASSVGAPRAYEQFF
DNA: TGTGCCAGCAGCGTAGGGGCTCCCCGGGCGTATGAGCAGTTCTTC

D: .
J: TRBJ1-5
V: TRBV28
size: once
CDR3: CASSFFLGGDQPQHF
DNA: TGTGCCAGCAGTTTTTTTTTGGGGGGGGATCAGCCCCAGCATTTT

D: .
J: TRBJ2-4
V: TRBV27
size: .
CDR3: CASSLSAKNIQYF
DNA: TGTGCCAGCAGTTTATCGGCCAAAAACATTCAGTACTTC

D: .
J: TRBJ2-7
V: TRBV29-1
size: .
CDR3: CSASDRSYEQYF
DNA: TGCAGCGCCAGTGATCGCTCCTACGAGCAGTACTTC

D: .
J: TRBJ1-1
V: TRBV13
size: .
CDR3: CASTTGTRAGTEAFF
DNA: TGTGCCAGCACCACCGGTACCAGGGCGGGGACTGAAGCTTTCTTT

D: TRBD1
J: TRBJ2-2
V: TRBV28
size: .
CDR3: CASRGQGAGELFF
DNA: TGTGCCAGCAGGGGACAGGGAGCCGGGGAGCTGTTTTTT